This T cell receptor beta chain came from a study of shared clonotypes between healthy human individuals. Study observations and caveats: Sequencing depth was expected to influence donor clonotype sharing. Relative to their counterparts shared across all four donors, non-shared clonotypes exhibited diminished generation probabilities.

With regard to this clone: Its antigen remains unknown.

Every one of the donors was a Caucasian adult that lived in Nashville, Tennessee. Libraries were prepared by immunoSEQ multiplex PCR; TCRdb keeps only in-frame clonotypes and omits some of them. The sample lists around 1,100,000 clones, roughly 80% occurring once. There are 15 residues in the CDR3. The V end was cut by 0 bases, the J end by 8 bases, with 15 bases between. Germline CDR1 reads SGHNT; CDR2 reads YYREEE (reference sequence). The receptor was isolated from a man aged 18 to 29 in good health. Some clones in this sample may be carry-over from other donors' samples. Sequencing used memory CD4+ T cells from PBMCs. The subset: CD45RA-negative fraction. V is TRBV5-4 and J is TRBJ1-3; weak D call: TRBD1 (6 bases). The CDR3 is CASSLAKDSGYTIYF. The DNA for the CDR3 is TGTGCCAGCAGCTTGGCCAAGGACAGCGGATACACCATATATTTT.